The present entry profiles one T cell receptor (beta chain) with its context. Its antigen is currently unknown. Compared with germline, one end of the junction differs, possibly owing to a read error. This sample's treatment: roughly 11-day PBMC culture with coronavirus spike peptide pools or control peptides (ViraFEST assay). This CDR3 spans 19 amino acids. CDR1 and CDR2 from the germline V gene are SGHAT and FQNNGV. This entry belongs to a study of vaccination and CD4 T cells after COVID-19. Study-wide findings and caveats: Clonotypes reactive to SARS-CoV-2 had a median that went up from roughly 21 to 40, but not significantly.

The Oncomine TCR Beta short-read assay was applied to DNA of cultured CD4+ T cells. A single record per CDR3 protein comes from TCRdb applying MiXCR to the PCR reads. The repertoire includes 5,000 to 8,000 distinct CDR3 sequences, roughly 18% of them detected once, and around 21% sits in the top ten. The sample comprised CD4+ T cells from blood, cultured in vitro. The chain links TRBV11-2 to TRBJ2-2; TRBD2 matches at 14 bases. This clonotype was obtained from a human donor who had recovered from COVID-19. This chain's CDR3 is CASSLTGTSGRKATGKLFF. CDR3 DNA sequence: TGTGCCAGCAGCCTGACCGGGACTAGCGGGAGAAAGGCCACCGGGAAGCTGTTTTTT. The variable domain in full, with the rest retrieved from reference TRBV11-2 and TRBJ2-2, is EAGVAQSPRYKIIEKRQSVAFWCNPISGHATLYWYQQILGQGPKLLIQFQNNGVVDDSQLPKDRFSAERLKGVDSTLKIQPAKLEDSAVYLCASSLTGTSGRKATGKLFFGEGSRLTVL.